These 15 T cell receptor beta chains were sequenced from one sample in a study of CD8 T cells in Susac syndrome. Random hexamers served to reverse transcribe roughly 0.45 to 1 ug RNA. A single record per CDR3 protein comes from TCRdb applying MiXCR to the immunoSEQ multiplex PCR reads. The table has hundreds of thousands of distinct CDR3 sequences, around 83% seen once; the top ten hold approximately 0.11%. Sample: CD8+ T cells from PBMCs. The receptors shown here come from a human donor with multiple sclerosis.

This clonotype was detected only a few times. This CDR3 is CASSVGSYEQYF. The DNA of the CDR3 is TGTGCCAGTAGTGTAGGATCCTACGAGCAGTACTTC. The chain is built from TRBV19 and TRBJ2-7; D gene uncertain. This CDR3 spans 12 amino acids. The ends were cut back, 5 bases at V and 1 base at J, with 6 bases in the middle. Germline CDR1 LNHDA, CDR2 SQIVND (reference sequence).

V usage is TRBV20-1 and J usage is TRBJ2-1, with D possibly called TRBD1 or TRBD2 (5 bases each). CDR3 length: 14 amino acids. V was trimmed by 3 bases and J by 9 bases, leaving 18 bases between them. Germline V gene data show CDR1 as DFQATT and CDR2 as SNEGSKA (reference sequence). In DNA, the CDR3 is TGCAGTGCTAGCGGGGACCAGACCCTAAGTGAGCAGTTCTTC. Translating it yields CSASGDQTLSEQFF.

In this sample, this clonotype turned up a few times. This CDR3 is CASSLGGMNTEAFF. The DNA for the CDR3 is TGTGCCAGCAGTTTAGGGGGGATGAACACTGAAGCTTTCTTT. V and J are TRBV28 and TRBJ1-1; tentatively, D is TRBD1 (5 bases). V dropped 2 bases and J dropped 0 bases, with 7 bases sitting between them. CDR1 MDHEN and CDR2 SYDVKM come from the germline V gene. The CDR3 runs to 14 residues.

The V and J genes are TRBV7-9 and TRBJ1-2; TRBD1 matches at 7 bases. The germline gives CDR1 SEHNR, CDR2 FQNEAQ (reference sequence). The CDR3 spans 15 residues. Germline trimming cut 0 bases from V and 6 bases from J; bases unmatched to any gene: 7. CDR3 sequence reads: CASSLAPDRENGYTF. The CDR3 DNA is TGTGCCAGCAGCTTAGCCCCCGACAGGGAGAATGGCTACACCTTC.

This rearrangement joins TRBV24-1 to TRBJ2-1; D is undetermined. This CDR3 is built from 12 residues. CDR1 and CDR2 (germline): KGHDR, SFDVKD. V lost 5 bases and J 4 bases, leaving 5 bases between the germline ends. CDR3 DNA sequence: TGTGCCACCAGTGGCACTTACAATGAGCAGTTCTTC. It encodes CATSGTYNEQFF.

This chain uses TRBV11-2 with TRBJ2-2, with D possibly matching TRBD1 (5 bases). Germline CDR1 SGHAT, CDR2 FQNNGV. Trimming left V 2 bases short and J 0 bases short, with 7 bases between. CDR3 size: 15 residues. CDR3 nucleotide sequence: TGTGCCAGCAGCTTAACCAGGGCGAACACCGGGGAGCTGTTTTTT. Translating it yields CASSLTRANTGELFF. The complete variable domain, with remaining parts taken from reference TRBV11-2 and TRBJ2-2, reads EAGVAQSPRYKIIEKRQSVAFWCNPISGHATLYWYQQILGQGPKLLIQFQNNGVVDDSQLPKDRFSAERLKGVDSTLKIQPAKLEDSAVYLCASSLTRANTGELFFGEGSRLTVL.

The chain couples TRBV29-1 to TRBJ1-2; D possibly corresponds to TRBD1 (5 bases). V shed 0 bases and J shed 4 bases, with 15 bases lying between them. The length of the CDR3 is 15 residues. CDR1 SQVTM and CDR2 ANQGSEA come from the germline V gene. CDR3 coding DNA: TGCAGCGTTGAAGAGGGGCAGCACGGGGGCTATGGCTACACCTTC. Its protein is CSVEEGQHGGYGYTF.

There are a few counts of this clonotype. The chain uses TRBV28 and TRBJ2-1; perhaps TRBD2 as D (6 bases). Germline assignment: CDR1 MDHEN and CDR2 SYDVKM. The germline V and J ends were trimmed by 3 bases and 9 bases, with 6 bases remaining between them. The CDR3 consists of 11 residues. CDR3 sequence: CASSFGGEQFF. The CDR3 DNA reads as TGTGCCAGCAGTTTCGGGGGTGAGCAGTTCTTC.

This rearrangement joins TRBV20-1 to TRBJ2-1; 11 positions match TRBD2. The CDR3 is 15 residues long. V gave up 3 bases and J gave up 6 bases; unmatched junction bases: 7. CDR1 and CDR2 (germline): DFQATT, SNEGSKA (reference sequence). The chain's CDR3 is CSASRVAGGGNEQFF. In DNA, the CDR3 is TGCAGTGCTAGTCGGGTAGCGGGAGGGGGCAATGAGCAGTTCTTC.

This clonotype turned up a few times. The CDR3 region is CASSLLSGQGANSYNEQFF. The DNA for the CDR3 is TGTGCCAGCAGCTTGTTATCGGGCCAAGGGGCTAACTCCTACAATGAGCAGTTCTTC. This rearrangement joins TRBV5-8 to TRBJ2-1; TRBD1 might be the D (5 bases). CDR1 is SGHTS and CDR2 is YDEGEE in the germline V gene. This CDR3 contains 19 residues. V lost 1 base, J lost 0 bases, and 20 bases lay in between.

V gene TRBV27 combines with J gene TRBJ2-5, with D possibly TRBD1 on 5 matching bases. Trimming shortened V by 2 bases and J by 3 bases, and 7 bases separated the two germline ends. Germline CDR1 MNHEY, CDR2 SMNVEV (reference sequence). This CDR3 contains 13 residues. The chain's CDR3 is CASSLDRKETQYF. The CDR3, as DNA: TGTGCCAGCAGTTTAGACAGAAAAGAGACCCAGTACTTC.

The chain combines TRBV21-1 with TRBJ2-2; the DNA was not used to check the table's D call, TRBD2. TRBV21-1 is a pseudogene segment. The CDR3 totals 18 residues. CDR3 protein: CASSTPFGPAENTGELFF. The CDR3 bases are TGTGCCAGCAGCACTCCTTTTGGCCCAGCGGAGAACACCGGGGAGCTGTTTTTT.

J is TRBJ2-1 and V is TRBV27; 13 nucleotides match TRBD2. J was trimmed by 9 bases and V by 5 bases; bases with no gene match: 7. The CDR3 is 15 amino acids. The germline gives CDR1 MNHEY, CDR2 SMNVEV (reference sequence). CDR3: CASSPGLAGVGEQFF. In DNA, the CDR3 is TGTGCCAGCAGTCCCGGACTAGCGGGAGTAGGTGAGCAGTTCTTC.

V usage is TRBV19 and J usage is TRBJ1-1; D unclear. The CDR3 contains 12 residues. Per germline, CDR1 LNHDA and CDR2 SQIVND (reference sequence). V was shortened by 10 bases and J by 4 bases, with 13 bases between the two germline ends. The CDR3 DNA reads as TGTGCCACCCGCCTTGGTGGCACTGAAGCTTTCTTT. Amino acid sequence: CATRLGGTEAFF.

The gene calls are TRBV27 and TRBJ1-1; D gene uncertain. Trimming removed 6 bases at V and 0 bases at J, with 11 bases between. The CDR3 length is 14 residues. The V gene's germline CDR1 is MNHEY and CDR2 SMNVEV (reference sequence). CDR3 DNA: TGTGCCAGCAGGAAGCGGCAACTGAACACTGAAGCTTTCTTT. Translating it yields CASRKRQLNTEAFF.